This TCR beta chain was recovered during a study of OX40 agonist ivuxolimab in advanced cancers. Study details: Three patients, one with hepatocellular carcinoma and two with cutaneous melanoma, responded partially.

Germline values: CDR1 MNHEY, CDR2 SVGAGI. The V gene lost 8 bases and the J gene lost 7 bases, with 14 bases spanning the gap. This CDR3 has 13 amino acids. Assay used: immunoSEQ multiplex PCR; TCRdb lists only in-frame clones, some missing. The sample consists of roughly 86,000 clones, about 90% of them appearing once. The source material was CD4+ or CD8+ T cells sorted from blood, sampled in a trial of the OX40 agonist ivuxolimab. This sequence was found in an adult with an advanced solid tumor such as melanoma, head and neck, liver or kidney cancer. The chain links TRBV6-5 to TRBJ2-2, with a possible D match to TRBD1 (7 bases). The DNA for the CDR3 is TGTGCCAGCGGAGGGGGCGAGGGCGGGGAGCTGTTTTTT. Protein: CASGGGEGGELFF.